The clone carrying this TCR beta chain was seen a few times. V was cut by 7 bases and J by 2 bases, with 14 bases left in between. Germline CDR1 is LGHNT and CDR2 is FRNRAP. CDR3 length: 14 residues. This entry is derived from a study of blood T cells in healthy people across ages. The second PCR ran about 6 to 11 cycles with a sample-barcoded 5' primer and J-beta primers. MiXCR was run by TCRdb on the 5' RACE reads, yielding one entry per CDR3 protein. Seen here are about 1.8 million distinct CDR3 sequences, roughly 52% observed once, and the top ten hold more than 2%. Specimen: blood. V is TRBV12-5 and J is TRBJ2-5; D could derive from TRBD1 or TRBD2 (5 bases each). The sequence was collected from a woman in her 40s in good health. CDR3 sequence: CASARDGTQETQYF. The CDR3 DNA sequence: TGTGCTAGTGCCCGGGACGGAACTCAAGAGACCCAGTACTTC.